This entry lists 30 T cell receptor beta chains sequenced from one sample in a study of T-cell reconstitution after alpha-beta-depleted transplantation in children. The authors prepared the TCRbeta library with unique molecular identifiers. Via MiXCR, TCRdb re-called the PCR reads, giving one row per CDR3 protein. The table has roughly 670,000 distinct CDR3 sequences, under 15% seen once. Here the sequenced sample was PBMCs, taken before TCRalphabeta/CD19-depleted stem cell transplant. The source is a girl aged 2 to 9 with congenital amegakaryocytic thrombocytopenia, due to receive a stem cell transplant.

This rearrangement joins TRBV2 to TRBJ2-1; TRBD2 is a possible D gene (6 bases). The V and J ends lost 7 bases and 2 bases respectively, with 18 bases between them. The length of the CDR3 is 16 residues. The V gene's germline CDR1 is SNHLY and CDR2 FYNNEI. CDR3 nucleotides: TGTGCCAGCAAGCCCGCGGGGCCCTCACCCTACAATGAGCAGTTCTTC. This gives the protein CASKPAGPSPYNEQFF.

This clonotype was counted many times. The CDR3 protein is CSARTPGLAGSGEQFF. In nucleotides, the CDR3 is TGCAGTGCTAGAACACCGGGACTAGCGGGATCTGGTGAGCAGTTCTTC. The rearrangement links TRBV20-1 to TRBJ2-1; TRBD2 matches 13 bases. Losses at the gene ends were 2 bases for V and 9 bases for J; bases not matched to a gene: 10. Germline CDR1 is DFQATT and CDR2 is SNEGSKA (reference sequence). The CDR3 length is 16 residues.

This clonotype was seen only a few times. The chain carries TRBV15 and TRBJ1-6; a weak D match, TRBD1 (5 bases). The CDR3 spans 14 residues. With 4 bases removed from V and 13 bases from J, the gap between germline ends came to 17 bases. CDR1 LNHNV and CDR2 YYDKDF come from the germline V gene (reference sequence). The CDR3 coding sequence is TGTGCCACCAGCACATCTATTGGCGGGGGTCCCCTCCACTTT. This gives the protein CATSTSIGGGPLHF.

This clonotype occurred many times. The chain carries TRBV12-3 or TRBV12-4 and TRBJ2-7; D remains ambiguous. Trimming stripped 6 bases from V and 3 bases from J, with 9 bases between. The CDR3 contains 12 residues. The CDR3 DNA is TGTGCCAGCAGCTTAATCGGCTACGAGCAGTACTTC. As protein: CASSLIGYEQYF.

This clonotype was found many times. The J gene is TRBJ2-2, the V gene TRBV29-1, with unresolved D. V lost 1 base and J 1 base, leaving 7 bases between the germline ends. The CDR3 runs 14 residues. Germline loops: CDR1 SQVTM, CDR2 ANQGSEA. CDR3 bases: TGCAGCGTTGAAGGGGGTCAGAACACCGGGGAGCTGTTTTTT. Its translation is CSVEGGQNTGELFF.

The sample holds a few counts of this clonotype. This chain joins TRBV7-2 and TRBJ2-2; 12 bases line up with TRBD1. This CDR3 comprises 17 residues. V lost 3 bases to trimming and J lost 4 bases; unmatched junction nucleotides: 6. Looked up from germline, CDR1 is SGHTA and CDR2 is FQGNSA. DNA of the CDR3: TGTGCCAGCAGCTTCGGGACAGGGGGCGCGAGCACCGGGGAGCTGTTTTTT. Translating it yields CASSFGTGGASTGELFF.

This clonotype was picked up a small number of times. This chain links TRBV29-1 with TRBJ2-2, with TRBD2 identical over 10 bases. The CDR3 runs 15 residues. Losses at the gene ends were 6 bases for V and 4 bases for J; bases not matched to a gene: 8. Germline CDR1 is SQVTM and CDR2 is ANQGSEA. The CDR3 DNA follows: TGCAGCGTCGTTCTAGCGGGAGACTTCACCGGGGAGCTGTTTTTT. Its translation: CSVVLAGDFTGELFF.

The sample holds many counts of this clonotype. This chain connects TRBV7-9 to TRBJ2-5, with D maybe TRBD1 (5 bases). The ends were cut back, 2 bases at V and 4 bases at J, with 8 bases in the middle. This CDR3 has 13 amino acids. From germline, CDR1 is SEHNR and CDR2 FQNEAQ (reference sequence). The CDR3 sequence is CASSLIQGETQYF. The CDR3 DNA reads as TGTGCCAGCAGCTTAATTCAGGGAGAGACCCAGTACTTC.

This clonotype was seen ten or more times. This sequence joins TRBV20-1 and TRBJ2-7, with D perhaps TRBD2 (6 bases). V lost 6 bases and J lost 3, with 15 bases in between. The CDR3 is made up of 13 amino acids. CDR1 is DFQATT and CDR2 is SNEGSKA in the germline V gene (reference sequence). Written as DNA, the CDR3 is TGCAGTGCCTCCCGGGACTTCAACTACGAGCAGTACTTC. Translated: CSASRDFNYEQYF.

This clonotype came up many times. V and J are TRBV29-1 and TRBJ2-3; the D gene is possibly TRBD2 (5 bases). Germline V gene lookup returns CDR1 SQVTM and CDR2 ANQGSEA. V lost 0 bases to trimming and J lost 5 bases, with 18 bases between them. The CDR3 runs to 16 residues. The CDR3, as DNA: TGCAGCGTTGAAGATCCGGCTAGTGCCGGAGGAGATACGCAGTATTTT. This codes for CSVEDPASAGGDTQYF.

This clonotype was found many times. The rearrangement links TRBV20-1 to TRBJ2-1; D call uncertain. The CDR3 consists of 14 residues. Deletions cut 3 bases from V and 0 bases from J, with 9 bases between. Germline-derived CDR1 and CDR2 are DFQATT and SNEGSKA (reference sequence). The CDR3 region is CSASSPTSYNEQFF. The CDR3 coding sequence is TGCAGTGCTAGCTCACCGACCTCCTACAATGAGCAGTTCTTC.

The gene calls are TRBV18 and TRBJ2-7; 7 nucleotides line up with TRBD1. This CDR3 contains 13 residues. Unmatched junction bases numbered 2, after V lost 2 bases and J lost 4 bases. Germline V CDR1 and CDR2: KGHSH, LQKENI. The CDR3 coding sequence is TGTGCCAGCTCACCAGGGGACAGATACGAGCAGTACTTC. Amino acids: CASSPGDRYEQYF.

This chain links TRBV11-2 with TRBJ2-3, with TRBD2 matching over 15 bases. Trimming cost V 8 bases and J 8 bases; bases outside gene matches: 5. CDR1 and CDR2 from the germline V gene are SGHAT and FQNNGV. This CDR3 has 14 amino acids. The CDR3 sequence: CASRTSGRGATQYF. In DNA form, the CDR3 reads TGTGCCAGCCGGACTAGCGGGAGGGGGGCTACGCAGTATTTT.

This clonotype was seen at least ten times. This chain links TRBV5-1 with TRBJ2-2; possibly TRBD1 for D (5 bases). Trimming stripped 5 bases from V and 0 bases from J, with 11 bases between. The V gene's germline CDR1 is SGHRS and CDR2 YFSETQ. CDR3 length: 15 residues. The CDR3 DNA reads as TGCGCCAGCAGTTCCGACAGAACGAACACCGGGGAGCTGTTTTTT. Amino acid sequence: CASSSDRTNTGELFF.

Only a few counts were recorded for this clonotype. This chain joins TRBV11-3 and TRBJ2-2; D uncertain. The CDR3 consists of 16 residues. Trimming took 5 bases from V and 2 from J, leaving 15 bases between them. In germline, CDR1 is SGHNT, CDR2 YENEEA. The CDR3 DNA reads TGTGCCAGCAGCCCGCGGACGACGATCAACACCGGGGAGCTGTTTTTT. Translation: CASSPRTTINTGELFF.

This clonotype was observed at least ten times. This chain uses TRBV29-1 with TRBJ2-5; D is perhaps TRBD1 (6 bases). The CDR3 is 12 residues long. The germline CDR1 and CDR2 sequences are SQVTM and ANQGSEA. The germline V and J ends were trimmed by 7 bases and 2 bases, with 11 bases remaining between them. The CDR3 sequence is CSATDRQETQYF. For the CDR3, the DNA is TGCAGCGCCACGGACAGACAAGAGACCCAGTACTTC.

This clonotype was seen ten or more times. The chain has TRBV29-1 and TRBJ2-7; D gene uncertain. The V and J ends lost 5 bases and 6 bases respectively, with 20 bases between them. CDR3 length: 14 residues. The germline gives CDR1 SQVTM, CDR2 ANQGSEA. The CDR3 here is CSVPNIRPLGEQYF. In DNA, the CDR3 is TGCAGCGTTCCAAACATCCGGCCCCTCGGCGAGCAGTACTTC.

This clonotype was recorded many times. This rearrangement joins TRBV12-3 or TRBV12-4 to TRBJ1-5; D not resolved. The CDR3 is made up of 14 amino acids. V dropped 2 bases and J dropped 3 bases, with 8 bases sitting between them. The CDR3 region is CASSLPLFNQPQHF. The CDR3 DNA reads TGTGCCAGCAGTTTACCCCTGTTCAATCAGCCCCAGCATTTT.

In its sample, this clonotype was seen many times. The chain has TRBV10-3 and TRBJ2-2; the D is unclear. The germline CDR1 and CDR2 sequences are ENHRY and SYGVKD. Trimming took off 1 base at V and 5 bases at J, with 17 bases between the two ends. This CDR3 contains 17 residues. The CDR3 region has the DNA TGTGCCATCAGTGAGTTGGATCTGGCTAGAGCGACCGGGGAGCTGTTTTTT. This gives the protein CAISELDLARATGELFF.

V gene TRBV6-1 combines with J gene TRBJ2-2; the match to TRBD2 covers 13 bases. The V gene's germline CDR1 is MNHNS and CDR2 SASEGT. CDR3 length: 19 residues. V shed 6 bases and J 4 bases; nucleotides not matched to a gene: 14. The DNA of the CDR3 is TGTGCCAGCAGGAGGAGGACTAGCGGGAGCCGCCGGGGCACCGGGGAGCTGTTTTTT. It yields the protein CASRRRTSGSRRGTGELFF.

The CDR3 spells CASRRSSRDGFQETQYF. The CDR3 DNA sequence: TGTGCCAGCCGGAGATCATCTCGGGACGGTTTCCAAGAGACCCAGTACTTC. The rearrangement joins TRBV5-6 to TRBJ2-5; D may match TRBD1 or TRBD2 (5 bases each). Germline assignment: CDR1 SGHDT and CDR2 YYEEEE. The ends were cut back, 7 bases at V and 1 base at J, with 23 bases in the middle. The CDR3 runs 17 residues.

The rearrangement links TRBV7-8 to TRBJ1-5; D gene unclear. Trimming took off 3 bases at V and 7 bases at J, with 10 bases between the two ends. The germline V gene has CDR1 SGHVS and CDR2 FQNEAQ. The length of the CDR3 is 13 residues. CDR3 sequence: CASSFATYQPQHF. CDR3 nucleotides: TGTGCCAGCAGCTTTGCCACTTACCAGCCCCAGCATTTT.

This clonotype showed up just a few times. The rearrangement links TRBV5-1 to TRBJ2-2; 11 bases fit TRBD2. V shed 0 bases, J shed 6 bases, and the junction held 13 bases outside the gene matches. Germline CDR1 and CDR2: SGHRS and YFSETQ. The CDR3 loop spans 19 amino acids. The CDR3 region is CASSLAPQGLAVTAGELFF. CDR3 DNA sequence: TGCGCCAGCAGCTTGGCCCCCCAGGGACTAGCGGTGACGGCCGGGGAGCTGTTTTTT.

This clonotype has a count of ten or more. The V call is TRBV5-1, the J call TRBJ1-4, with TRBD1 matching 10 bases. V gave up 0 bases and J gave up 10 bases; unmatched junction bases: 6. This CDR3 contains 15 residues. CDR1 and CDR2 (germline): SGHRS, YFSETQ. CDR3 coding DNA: TGCGCCAGCAGCTTGGGACAGGGGGCAGGTGGAAAACTGTTTTTT. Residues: CASSLGQGAGGKLFF. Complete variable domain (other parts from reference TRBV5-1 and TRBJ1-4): KAGVTQTPRYLIKTRGQQVTLSCSPISGHRSVSWYQQTPGQGLQFLFEYFSETQRNKGNFPGRFSGRQFSNSRSEMNVSTLELGDSALYLCASSLGQGAGGKLFFGSGTQLSVL.

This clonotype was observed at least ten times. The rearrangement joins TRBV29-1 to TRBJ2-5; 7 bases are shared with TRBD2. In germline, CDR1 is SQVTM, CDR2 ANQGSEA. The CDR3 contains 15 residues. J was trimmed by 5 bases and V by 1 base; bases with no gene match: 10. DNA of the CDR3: TGCAGCGTTGAAGCCCCCGGACTAGAGAGGGAGACCCAGTACTTC. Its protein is CSVEAPGLERETQYF.

CDR3 DNA: TGCGCCAGCAGCTTTCCGGGACAGGGGGGCACTGAAGCTTTCTTT. Translating it yields CASSFPGQGGTEAFF. This chain connects TRBV5-1 to TRBJ1-1, with 11 nucleotides matching TRBD1. CDR1 and CDR2 from the germline V gene are SGHRS and YFSETQ. After removal of 2 bases from V and 4 bases from J, the junction contained 4 bases not matched to a gene. The CDR3 covers 15 residues.

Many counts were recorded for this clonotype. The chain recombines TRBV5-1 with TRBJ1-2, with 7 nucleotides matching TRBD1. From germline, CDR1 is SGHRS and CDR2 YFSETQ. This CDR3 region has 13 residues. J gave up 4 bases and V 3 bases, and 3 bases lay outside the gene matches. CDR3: CASSSGQIYGYTF. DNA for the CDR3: TGCGCCAGCAGCTCGGGACAGATCTATGGCTACACCTTC.

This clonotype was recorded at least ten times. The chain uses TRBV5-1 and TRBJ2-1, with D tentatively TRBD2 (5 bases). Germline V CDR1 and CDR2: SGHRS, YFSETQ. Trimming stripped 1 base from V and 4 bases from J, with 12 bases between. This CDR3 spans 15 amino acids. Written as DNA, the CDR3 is TGCGCCAGCAGCTTGTCGACGGGGTTATACAATGAGCAGTTCTTC. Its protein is CASSLSTGLYNEQFF.

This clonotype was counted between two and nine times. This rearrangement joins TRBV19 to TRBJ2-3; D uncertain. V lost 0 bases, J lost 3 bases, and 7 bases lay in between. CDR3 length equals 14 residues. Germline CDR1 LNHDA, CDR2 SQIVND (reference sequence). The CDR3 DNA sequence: TGTGCCAGTAGTATAGATCGTCGTACAGATACGCAGTATTTT. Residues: CASSIDRRTDTQYF.

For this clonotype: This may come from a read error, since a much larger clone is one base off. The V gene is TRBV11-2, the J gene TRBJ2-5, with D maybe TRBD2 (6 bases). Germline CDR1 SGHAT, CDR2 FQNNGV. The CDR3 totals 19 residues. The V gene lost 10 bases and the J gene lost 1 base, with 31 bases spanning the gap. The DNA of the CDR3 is TGTGCCACTCAAAATTATATGGGACGGGAGCGTCTTTTCCAAGAGACCCAGTACTTC. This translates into CATQNYMGRERLFQETQYF.